Described below is a single T cell receptor beta chain sequence and its context. No antigen is known for it. The data belong to a study of T cell responses to AZD1222 COVID-19 vaccine. At the level of the study: Second-dose timings of about 4 or about 12 weeks were pooled.

Sequenced by immunoSEQ multiplex PCR; TCRdb stores in-frame clones only, minus some. This table holds 85,000 to 130,000 clones, around nine tenths found once. The germline gives CDR1 LNHDA, CDR2 SQIVND (reference sequence). The CDR3 runs to 14 residues. Deletions cut 5 bases from V and 4 bases from J, with 14 bases between. Study findings and constraints: The study identified only six AZD1222 recipients as seropositive at baseline. Repertoires were obtained only post-peak T cell response. The donor cohort was predominantly white British with a female majority, and clonal diversity may have been underestimated.

The sample consisted of peripheral blood, taken on day 0 of AZD1222 vaccination. V gene TRBV19 combines with J gene TRBJ1-1, with D unclear. This receptor was taken from an adult in good health. CDR3: CASSPITSGTEAFF. CDR3 nucleotide sequence: TGTGCCAGTAGTCCGATCACTTCGGGCACTGAAGCTTTCTTT.